Each of the 29 T cell receptor beta chains below was sequenced from the same sample in a study of CD8+ T cells in alopecia areata. Extracted RNA was reverse transcribed into cDNA, the sequencing template. TCRdb's copy holds only in-frame clones and misses some; the assay was immunoSEQ multiplex PCR. Counted here are roughly 180,000 clones, roughly 60% occurring once; the ten biggest clones make up more than 1.5%. The material sequenced was CD4+ T cells sorted from blood, taken at week 0. These receptors all come from a human donor with alopecia areata.

The gene calls are TRBV30 and TRBJ1-1; the D gene is possibly TRBD1 (5 bases). Trimming pared 2 bases from V and 11 bases from J, leaving 15 bases between. There are 12 residues in the CDR3. Germline CDR1 is GTSNPN and CDR2 is SVGIG (reference sequence). The DNA of the CDR3 is TGTGCCTGGAGTTCCCCGGGGAGGGGTGCTTTCTTT. This encodes CAWSSPGRGAFF.

The chain links TRBV7-7 to TRBJ2-2; TRBD1 might be the D (6 bases). Germline loops: CDR1 SSHAT, CDR2 FNYEAQ (reference sequence). The germline V and J ends were trimmed by 5 bases and 7 bases, with 17 bases remaining between them. The CDR3 is made up of 15 amino acids. The CDR3 DNA is TGTGCCAGCAGCCAACTAGGGCAGGGGATCGGGGAGCTGTTTTTT. Amino acids: CASSQLGQGIGELFF.

The CDR3 region is CATSSSGGQGKNIQYF. Here the CDR3 DNA reads TGTGCCACCAGCAGCTCGGGAGGACAGGGGAAAAACATTCAGTACTTC. The chain uses TRBV15 and TRBJ2-4; 9 bases align to TRBD1. Looked up from germline, CDR1 is LNHNV and CDR2 is YYDKDF (reference sequence). V trimming: 3 bases; J trimming: 4 bases; junction bases outside the gene matches: 7. The length of the CDR3 is 16 residues.

The chain uses TRBV30 and TRBJ2-5; the match to TRBD1 covers 7 bases. The V segment lost 2 bases and the J segment 2 bases; nucleotides outside the gene matches: 5. This CDR3 has 14 residues. Germline values: CDR1 GTSNPN, CDR2 SVGIG (reference sequence). The CDR3 protein is CAWSPRTGQETQYF. The CDR3 region has the DNA TGTGCCTGGAGTCCGCGGACAGGACAAGAGACCCAGTACTTC.

The chain couples TRBV30 to TRBJ2-6, with TRBD1 identical over 8 bases. This CDR3 comprises 17 residues. The germline V gene encodes CDR1 GTSNPN and CDR2 SVGIG (reference sequence). V lost 5 bases, J lost 0 bases, and 9 bases stayed unmatched. Written as DNA, the CDR3 is TGTGCCTGGGCTAGGGGGACAGGAGTCTCTGGGGCCAACGTCCTGACTTTC. Protein: CAWARGTGVSGANVLTF.

The rearrangement uses TRBV6-5 and TRBJ2-7; D is perhaps TRBD1 (5 bases). Trimming removed 5 bases at V and 3 bases at J, with 17 bases between. CDR3 length: 15 amino acids. The germline CDR1 and CDR2 sequences are MNHEY and SVGAGI. The CDR3, as DNA: TGTGCCAGCAGTGGACAAAGGACGAACCGCTACGAGCAGTACTTC. This encodes CASSGQRTNRYEQYF.

The rearrangement joins TRBV27 to TRBJ1-6; D may be TRBD1 (6 bases). V dropped 4 bases and J dropped 5 bases, with 9 bases sitting between them. Germline CDR1 reads MNHEY; CDR2 reads SMNVEV (reference sequence). CDR3 length: 14 residues. The DNA of the CDR3 is TGTGCCAGCAGTTACAGGGTTGATAATTCACCCCTCCACTTT. Its protein product is CASSYRVDNSPLHF.

CDR3 protein: CSARETTGVFF. Written as DNA, the CDR3 is TGCAGTGCTAGAGAAACCACAGGGGTATTCTTT. This chain connects TRBV20-1 to TRBJ1-1, with 7 bases aligning to TRBD1. The CDR3 is made up of 11 amino acids. In germline, CDR1 is DFQATT, CDR2 SNEGSKA (reference sequence). V shed 0 bases, J shed 14 bases, and the junction held 6 bases outside the gene matches.

The gene calls are TRBV29-1 and TRBJ1-2; D possibly corresponds to TRBD1 (6 bases). Trimming took off 4 bases at V and 6 bases at J, with 12 bases between the two ends. The CDR3 consists of 12 residues. Germline values: CDR1 SQVTM, CDR2 ANQGSEA. The CDR3 region has the DNA TGCAGCGTTGTGTCAGGGGCTCATGGCTACACCTTC. Protein product: CSVVSGAHGYTF.

The sample holds a few counts of this clone. The V and J genes are TRBV30 and TRBJ2-1; 10 bases are a match to TRBD2. This CDR3 is built from 15 residues. V shed 0 bases, J shed 7 bases, and the junction held 6 bases outside the gene matches. Germline lookup yields CDR1 GTSNPN and CDR2 SVGIG (reference sequence). For the CDR3, the DNA is TGTGCCTGGAGTGTAGGGCTAGCGGGGGAGAATGAGCAGTTCTTC. Translation: CAWSVGLAGENEQFF.

The J gene is TRBJ2-7, the V gene TRBV6-1, with 11 nucleotides matching TRBD2. The V and J ends lost 4 bases and 9 bases, in that order; junction bases with no gene match: 8. The CDR3 is made up of 14 amino acids. Germline CDR1 MNHNS, CDR2 SASEGT. The CDR3 nucleotides read TGTGCCAGCAGTGCCATAGCGGGGGGGCCACGGCAGTACTTC. Translated, it gives CASSAIAGGPRQYF.

The genes are TRBV30 and TRBJ2-1; weak D call: TRBD2 (7 bases). The germline V and J ends were trimmed by 4 bases and 12 bases, with 13 bases remaining between them. In germline, CDR1 is GTSNPN, CDR2 SVGIG (reference sequence). The CDR3 covers 11 residues. The CDR3 spells CAWTTGGRQFF. The CDR3 DNA reads TGTGCCTGGACGACCGGGGGGCGGCAGTTCTTC. Full variable domain (outside the CDR3, taken from reference TRBV30 and TRBJ2-1): SQTIHQWPATLVQPVGSPLSLECTVEGTSNPNLYWYRQAAGRGLQLLFYSVGIGQISSEVPQNLSASRPQDRQFILSSKKLLLSDSGFYLCAWTTGGRQFFGPGTRLTVL.

Here the CDR3 reads CAWSSGSGASPLHF. The CDR3 nucleotides read TGTGCCTGGAGCTCAGGCTCGGGGGCTTCACCCCTCCACTTT. The chain combines TRBV30 with TRBJ1-6; TRBD1 might be the D (6 bases). Germline loops: CDR1 GTSNPN, CDR2 SVGIG (reference sequence). V lost 3 bases, J lost 9 bases, and 15 bases lay in between. This CDR3 contains 14 residues.

CDR3 amino acids: CASSDVPGASEQYF. The CDR3 coding sequence is TGTGCCAGCAGTGACGTGCCGGGGGCTTCGGAGCAGTACTTC. V and J are TRBV6-4 and TRBJ2-7, with D perhaps given as TRBD1 or TRBD2 (6 bases each). V was trimmed by 2 bases and J by 7 bases, leaving 15 bases between them. Germline values: CDR1 MRHNA, CDR2 SNTAGT. The length of the CDR3 is 14 residues.

The rearrangement uses TRBV30 and TRBJ1-5; weak D call: TRBD1 (5 bases). The CDR3 runs to 14 residues. The ends were cut back, 2 bases at V and 10 bases at J, with 18 bases in the middle. In germline, CDR1 is GTSNPN, CDR2 SVGIG (reference sequence). In nucleotides, the CDR3 is TGTGCCTGGAGTACACAGGTGACCCGTACACCCCAGCATTTT. Translated, it gives CAWSTQVTRTPQHF.

V usage is TRBV5-1 and J usage is TRBJ1-5; TRBD1 matches 8 bases. The CDR3 has 18 residues. Germline loops: CDR1 SGHRS, CDR2 YFSETQ. With V trimmed by 0 bases and J by 1 base, 9 bases remained unmatched. The CDR3 reads CASSLAKTGASSNQPQHF. Here the CDR3 DNA reads TGCGCCAGCAGCTTGGCAAAGACAGGGGCCTCGAGCAATCAGCCCCAGCATTTT.

This chain joins TRBV5-1 and TRBJ1-6, with D possibly TRBD1 on 6 matching bases. Germline CDR1 reads SGHRS; CDR2 reads YFSETQ. Trimming took off 4 bases at V and 10 bases at J, with 21 bases between the two ends. The CDR3 loop spans 16 amino acids. CDR3 DNA sequence: TGCGCCAGCAGCCTGAAACAGGGAAATGTAAGATCACCCCTCCACTTT. Amino acid sequence: CASSLKQGNVRSPLHF.

This rearrangement joins TRBV29-1 to TRBJ2-7; D possibly corresponds to TRBD2 (5 bases). CDR3 length: 14 residues. Trimming took off 0 bases at V and 7 bases at J, with 16 bases between the two ends. Germline-derived CDR1 and CDR2 are SQVTM and ANQGSEA. In DNA, the CDR3 is TGCAGCGTTGAAGATTACCGGGGTAGATCTGAGCAGTACTTC. This codes for CSVEDYRGRSEQYF.

The chain recombines TRBV29-1 with TRBJ1-4; maybe TRBD1 (5 bases). CDR3 size: 13 residues. The V gene lost 6 bases and the J gene lost 8 bases, with 16 bases spanning the gap. In germline, CDR1 is SQVTM, CDR2 ANQGSEA. The CDR3 DNA follows: TGCAGCGTCGCCGGGACTCGGGGAGAAAAACTGTTTTTT. Its protein product is CSVAGTRGEKLFF.

This chain joins TRBV6-6 and TRBJ1-1; D is ambiguous. The CDR3 contains 13 residues. Germline-derived CDR1 and CDR2 are MNHNY and SVGAGI (reference sequence). V was pared by 4 bases and J by 4 bases, with 10 bases between. DNA of the CDR3: TGTGCCAGCAGTTCCTGGGTGGGCACTGAAGCTTTCTTT. Protein sequence: CASSSWVGTEAFF.

The rearrangement uses TRBV2 and TRBJ2-1; D is unclear. The CDR3 length is 16 residues. In germline, CDR1 is SNHLY, CDR2 FYNNEI. V shed 1 base and J shed 0 bases, with 10 bases lying between them. The chain's CDR3 is CASSEDTLSSYNEQFF. The CDR3 coding sequence is TGTGCCAGCAGTGAAGATACTCTAAGCTCCTACAATGAGCAGTTCTTC.

This sequence joins TRBV29-1 and TRBJ2-5, with TRBD1 as a possible D gene (5 bases). This CDR3 spans 13 amino acids. V lost 3 bases and J 2 bases, leaving 10 bases between the germline ends. Looked up from germline, CDR1 is SQVTM and CDR2 is ANQGSEA. CDR3 amino acids: CSVDTGLQETQYF. The CDR3 nucleotides are TGCAGCGTTGATACAGGCCTACAAGAGACCCAGTACTTC.

The J gene is TRBJ2-4, the V gene TRBV7-2; possibly TRBD1 or TRBD2 for D (5 bases each). The CDR3 totals 13 residues. Trimming pared 4 bases from V and 10 bases from J, leaving 14 bases between. Germline assignment: CDR1 SGHTA and CDR2 FQGNSA. The CDR3 bases are TGTGCCAGCAGCTCTACCCAGGGACGGATTCAGTACTTC. Amino acids: CASSSTQGRIQYF.

The sample holds a few counts of this clone. This chain links TRBV5-1 with TRBJ1-2, with D possibly being TRBD1 (6 bases). The V end was cut by 5 bases, the J end by 6 bases, with 11 bases between. There are 12 residues in the CDR3. CDR1 and CDR2 (germline): SGHRS, YFSETQ. The CDR3 region has the DNA TGCGCCAGCAGTCCAGGGGAGCATGGCTACACCTTC. Translated, it gives CASSPGEHGYTF.

The chain uses TRBV30 and TRBJ1-4; D unclear. Germline CDR1 GTSNPN, CDR2 SVGIG (reference sequence). Trimming removed 0 bases at V and 4 bases at J, with 9 bases between. There are 14 residues in the CDR3. The CDR3 DNA reads TGTGCCTGGAGTGTTGGTTCAGTTAATGAAAAACTGTTTTTT. Its translation: CAWSVGSVNEKLFF.

This clone occurred a few times. This chain links TRBV15 with TRBJ1-6; perhaps TRBD1 as D (5 bases). The V end was cut by 4 bases, the J end by 6 bases, with 7 bases between. This CDR3 spans 13 amino acids. Germline CDR1 LNHNV, CDR2 YYDKDF (reference sequence). CDR3 in DNA: TGTGCCACCAGCATGGGGACTAATTCACCCCTCCACTTT. This codes for CATSMGTNSPLHF.

This clone was detected only a few times. This sequence joins TRBV4-3 and TRBJ1-1; D gene uncertain. The germline V gene has CDR1 LGHNA and CDR2 YSLEER. The CDR3 totals 13 residues. V lost 4 bases to trimming and J lost 8 bases, with 14 bases between them. This CDR3 is CASSRQPYVEAFF. The CDR3 DNA is TGCGCCAGCAGCCGCCAGCCATACGTAGAAGCTTTCTTT.

V gene TRBV29-1 combines with J gene TRBJ1-2; weak D call: TRBD1 (6 bases). This CDR3 contains 13 residues. V shed 6 bases and J shed 7 bases, with 18 bases lying between them. Germline V gene sequence: CDR1 SQVTM, CDR2 ANQGSEA. In DNA, the CDR3 is TGCAGCGTCCGAGAGTCAAACAGGGCTGGCTACACCTTC. It specifies CSVRESNRAGYTF.

The chain carries TRBV7-2 and TRBJ2-5; D is undetermined. V dropped 3 bases and J dropped 4 bases, with 15 bases sitting between them. CDR3 length: 15 residues. Germline V gene data show CDR1 as SGHTA and CDR2 as FQGNSA. CDR3 amino acids: CASSLHFGAPETQYF. CDR3 DNA sequence: TGTGCCAGCAGCTTGCACTTTGGTGCCCCAGAGACCCAGTACTTC.